This T cell receptor beta chain is from a study of blood T cell repertoires in COVID-19 (TCRdb year 2020). Context from the whole study: Samples covering the acute and convalescent phases of COVID-19 were provided by collaborators in the United States, Italy and Spain. The material from the prospective study consisted of cDNA or gDNA derived from T cells, B-cell-depleted T cells, or PBMCs. The dataset comprised deeply sampled blood TCRbeta repertoires from subjects exposed to, actively infected with, or recovered from COVID-19. The repertoires were made available in a free public database intended to serve as a resource for research on the immune response to SARS-CoV-2. Samples came from the ongoing ImmuneRACE study (first 160 participants) plus 1,254 subjects from 6 global collaborators. A de-identified subject ID, COVID-19 status, age in years and sex were almost always included in the sample metadata. Where available, HLA class I and class II types were taken from metadata supplied by the sample provider and were not determined by assay-based typing. On the study overall, not on this receptor specifically: Clinical and demographic metadata were provided uncurated, with the amount varying by source and participant.

Collaborating institutions collected whole blood in K2EDTA tubes following their own protocols. Collaborator samples were shipped for TCRbeta analysis as frozen whole blood, isolated PBMCs, or DNA extracted from either sample type. TCRbeta CDR3 regions were amplified from genomic DNA by means of the immunoSEQ Assay, a bias-controlled multiplex PCR. For the original study's pipeline: Nucleated cell counts per sample were estimated from amplification of reference gene primers within the assay. To quantify the absolute abundance of each unique TCRbeta CDR3 rearrangement, sequence reads were collapsed and filtered. Productive Simpson clonality was computed per sample as the square root of Simpson's diversity index over productive rearrangements. TCRdb re-hosts the immuneACCESS table, in-frame sequences only. Its copies lack some clones; in the studies checked, an unresolved V gene accounts for under half of them, and the cause for the rest is not known. The V and J calls and clone size were taken over from that table, and D and trimming were inferred from the DNA. The sample records some 190,000 clones, 70% to 90% of which are singletons. Around 1.2% of the sample is taken by the ten largest.

CDR1 SGHVS and CDR2 FQNEAQ are derived from the germline V gene. V trim: 3 bases; J trim: 4 bases; unmatched bases: 4. From the cysteine through the phenylalanine, the CDR3 covers 15 amino acids. Only CDR3 DNA remains: 45 bases, in frame from the first base. With respect to this clone: The antigen it recognizes is unknown. Per-base quality was not reported, and no clone a single base away is much larger than it.

The sequence was obtained from a man under 40 with acute or convalescent COVID-19. The source material was peripheral blood. The chain uses TRBV7-8 and TRBJ2-3, with 10 middle bases fitting TRBD2. The DNA sequence is given as TGTGCCAGCAGCTTTCGGACTAGCGGCCCAGATACGCAGTATTTT. This codes for CASSFRTSGPDTQYF.